The T cell receptor beta chain described here comes from a study of OX40 agonist ivuxolimab in advanced cancers. Collection of blood occurred at baseline, at cycle 4 day 1, and at cycle 7 day 1. Notes on the study in general: Relative to CD4+ cells, CD8+ T cells on average had more expanded clones.

Sequencing used immunoSEQ multiplex PCR; TCRdb keeps in-frame clones, though not all of them. Among tens of thousands of clones listed, 93% were seen once. On this clone itself: The target antigen is unknown.

CDR1 and CDR2 (germline): MGHRA, YSYEKL. The CDR3 sequence is 15 residues long. V shed 4 bases and J shed 0 bases, with 13 bases lying between them. Sequenced here: CD4+ or CD8+ T cells sorted from blood, sampled in a trial of the OX40 agonist ivuxolimab. This sequence joins TRBV4-1 and TRBJ2-7, with TRBD2 as a possible D gene (6 bases). This clonotype was obtained from an adult with an advanced solid tumor such as melanoma, head and neck, liver or kidney cancer. CDR3 bases: TGCGCCAGCAGCCCCCACCACGGGAGCTCCTACGAGCAGTACTTC. This codes for CASSPHHGSSYEQYF.